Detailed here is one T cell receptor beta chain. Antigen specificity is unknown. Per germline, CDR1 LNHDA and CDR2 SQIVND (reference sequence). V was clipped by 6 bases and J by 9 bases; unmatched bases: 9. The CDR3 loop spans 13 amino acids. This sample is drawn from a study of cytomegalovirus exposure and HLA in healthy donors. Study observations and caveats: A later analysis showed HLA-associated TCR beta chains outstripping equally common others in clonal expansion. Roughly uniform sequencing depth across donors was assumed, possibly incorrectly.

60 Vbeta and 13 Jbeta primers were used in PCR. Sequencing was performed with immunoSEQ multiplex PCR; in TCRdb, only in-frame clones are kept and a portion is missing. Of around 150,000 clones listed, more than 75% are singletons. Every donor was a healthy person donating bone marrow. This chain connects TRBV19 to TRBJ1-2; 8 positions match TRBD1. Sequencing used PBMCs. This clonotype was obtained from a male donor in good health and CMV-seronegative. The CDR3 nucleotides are TGTGCCAGTAGCCCCCGGGACAGGTTGAGCTACACCTTC. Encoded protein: CASSPRDRLSYTF.